The 19 T cell receptor beta chains reported below all come from one sample, sequenced in a study of T cells in Graves' hyperthyroidism and ophthalmopathy. TCR beta CDR3 region amplification was performed from RNA transcripts. The TCR CDR3 first-round RT-PCR relied on the HTBI primer set. A single record per CDR3 protein comes from TCRdb applying MiXCR to the multiplex PCR reads. The table includes just under 750,000 distinct CDR3 sequences, just over 35% detected once. Specimen: blood. The receptors were sampled from a woman aged 35 to 49 with Graves' hyperthyroidism.

Concerning this clonotype itself: It differs at one base from a far larger clone, so likely a read error. The chain employs TRBV29-1 and TRBJ2-5, with 9 bases identical to TRBD1. The CDR3 sequence is 11 residues long. CDR1 and CDR2 (germline): SQVTM, ANQGSEA. Written as DNA, the CDR3 is TGCAGCGCGGACAGGGGAGAGGCCCAGTACTTC. Translating it yields CSADRGEAQYF.

The chain joins TRBV25-1 to TRBJ2-7; 7 bases agree with TRBD1. The CDR3 length is 15 residues. V shed 4 bases, J shed 6 bases, and the junction held 12 bases outside the gene matches. CDR1 and CDR2 from the germline V gene are MGHDK and SYGVNS. The DNA for the CDR3 is TGTGCCAGCAGTGTGACAGGGACGCGCCCTTCCGAGCAGTACTTC. Protein product: CASSVTGTRPSEQYF.

This rearrangement joins TRBV12-3 or TRBV12-4 to TRBJ1-1; no reliable D call. V was shortened by 5 bases and J by 5 bases, with 12 bases between the two germline ends. The CDR3 has 13 residues. CDR3 sequence (DNA): TGTGCCAGCAGTAGGGATGGGAGGACTGAAGCTTTCTTT. Its translation is CASSRDGRTEAFF.

The chain carries TRBV2 and TRBJ1-5, with D uncertain. CDR1 SNHLY and CDR2 FYNNEI come from the germline V gene. The CDR3 runs to 15 residues. The ends were cut back, 8 bases at V and 1 base at J, with 15 bases in the middle. CDR3 sequence: CASQEISGSNQPQHF. The CDR3 DNA is TGTGCCAGCCAAGAGATTTCGGGGAGCAATCAGCCCCAGCATTTT.

Remarks on this clonotype: A single base separates this from a much larger clone, so it may be a read error. The V gene is TRBV10-3, the J gene TRBJ2-6, with D tentatively TRBD1 (5 bases). CDR1 is ENHRY, CDR2 SYGVKD, per germline. The CDR3 has 16 amino acids. V lost 3 bases, J lost 0 bases, and 9 bases lay in between. The CDR3 bases are TGTGCCATCAGTGACTCAGGGTCCTCTGGGGCCAACGTCCTGACTTTC. It yields the protein CAISDSGSSGANVLTF.

The chain employs TRBV19 and TRBJ1-4, with D unresolved. CDR3 size: 14 residues. The V and J ends lost 7 bases and 10 bases respectively, with 19 bases between them. The germline CDR1 and CDR2 sequences are LNHDA and SQIVND (reference sequence). CDR3 residues: CASIPGSGGVKLFF. DNA for the CDR3: TGTGCCAGTATCCCGGGTTCGGGAGGCGTAAAACTGTTTTTT.

This rearrangement joins TRBV7-9 to TRBJ1-1, with 11 bases lining up with TRBD1. The CDR3 loop spans 17 amino acids. J was trimmed by 1 base and V by 5 bases; bases with no gene match: 9. From germline, CDR1 is SEHNR and CDR2 FQNEAQ (reference sequence). The CDR3 protein is CASSPLGQGAGNTEAFF. For the CDR3, the DNA is TGTGCCAGCAGCCCCCTCGGACAGGGGGCAGGGAACACTGAAGCTTTCTTT. Full variable domain (remainder filled in from reference TRBV7-9 and TRBJ1-1): DTGVSQNPRHKITKRGQNVTFRCDPISEHNRLYWYRQTLGQGPEFLTYFQNEAQLEKSRLLSDRFSAERPKGSFSTLEIQRTEQGDSAMYLCASSPLGQGAGNTEAFFGQGTRLTVV.

As concerns this clonotype: The junction differs from germline at one of its ends, possibly a read error. This chain uses TRBV6-5 with TRBJ2-7; D uncertain. From germline, CDR1 is MNHEY and CDR2 SVGAGI. The CDR3 covers 13 residues. In DNA form, the CDR3 reads TGTGTCAGCAGTTTGCCTACTAAGGCCGAGCAGTACTTC. This codes for CVSSLPTKAEQYF.

There are a few counts of this clonotype. The chain couples TRBV24-1 to TRBJ1-2; D is ambiguous. In germline, CDR1 is KGHDR, CDR2 SFDVKD. Trimming took off 3 bases at V and 4 bases at J, with 8 bases between the two ends. The CDR3 has 13 residues. CDR3 residues: CATSDVNSYGYTF. The DNA for the CDR3 is TGTGCCACCAGTGATGTAAACAGCTATGGCTACACCTTC.

Comments on this clonotype: A junction boundary mismatches the germline segment, possibly from a read error. The rearrangement uses TRBV24-1 and TRBJ2-7; no definite D call. The CDR3 contains 17 residues. Germline V CDR1 and CDR2: KGHDR, SFDVKD. CDR3 region: CASSSSLGKKDSYEQYF. The DNA for the CDR3 is TGTGCCAGCAGTTCCAGTTTAGGGAAAAAGGACTCCTACGAGCAGTACTTC.

On this clonotype: A much larger clone differs from this one at a single base, so this may be a read error. This chain uses TRBV24-1 with TRBJ2-5; D is perhaps TRBD1 (5 bases). V was trimmed by 5 bases and J by 5 bases, leaving 20 bases between them. The V gene's germline CDR1 is KGHDR and CDR2 SFDVKD. The CDR3 extends over 16 amino acids. Written as DNA, the CDR3 is TGTGCCACCAGTGGTTTACGCCAGGGCCAGAAGGAGACCCAGTACTTC. It is translated as CATSGLRQGQKETQYF.

This clonotype has a handful of counts. J is TRBJ1-2 and V is TRBV4-3; 11 nucleotides match TRBD1. Per germline, CDR1 LGHNA and CDR2 YSLEER. The CDR3 sequence is 16 residues long. V shed 3 bases and J 5 bases; nucleotides not matched to a gene: 8. This chain's CDR3 is CASSQSTGTGGYGYTF. In DNA form, the CDR3 reads TGCGCCAGCAGCCAGTCAACCGGGACAGGGGGATATGGCTACACCTTC.

The genes are TRBV5-4 and TRBJ2-6, with TRBD1 as a possible D gene (6 bases). This CDR3 contains 16 residues. The V gene's germline CDR1 is SGHNT and CDR2 YYREEE (reference sequence). Trimming left V 7 bases short and J 2 bases short, with 16 bases between. The CDR3 is CASGRGWGPGANVLTF. The CDR3 DNA sequence: TGTGCCAGCGGCCGAGGGTGGGGGCCTGGGGCCAACGTCCTGACTTTC.

A remark on this clonotype: A read error is possible here, since a much larger clone lies one base away. This chain uses TRBV19 with TRBJ1-5; D is possibly TRBD1 (6 bases). CDR1 is LNHDA and CDR2 is SQIVND in the germline V gene (reference sequence). The CDR3 loop spans 15 amino acids. The CDR3 spells CAGSSRDTGYQPQHF. The CDR3, as DNA: TGTGCCGGTAGTTCCCGGGACACCGGATATCAGCCCCAGCATTTT.

This rearrangement joins TRBV7-9 to TRBJ2-6; D perhaps matches TRBD1 (5 bases). Deletions cut 5 bases from V and 3 bases from J, with 11 bases between. CDR3 size: 15 residues. Germline V CDR1 and CDR2: SEHNR, FQNEAQ (reference sequence). The CDR3 sequence is CASSPGTGGANVLTF. CDR3 sequence (DNA): TGTGCCAGCAGCCCAGGAACAGGTGGGGCCAACGTCCTGACTTTC. The whole variable domain, remainder taken from reference TRBV7-9 and TRBJ2-6, is DTGVSQNPRHKITKRGQNVTFRCDPISEHNRLYWYRQTLGQGPEFLTYFQNEAQLEKSRLLSDRFSAERPKGSFSTLEIQRTEQGDSAMYLCASSPGTGGANVLTFGAGSRLTVL.

This clonotype was seen at least ten times. The V call is TRBV10-3, the J call TRBJ1-1; D is perhaps TRBD1 (6 bases). V was cut by 6 bases and J by 5 bases, with 13 bases left in between. The CDR3 length is 13 residues. The V gene's germline CDR1 is ENHRY and CDR2 SYGVKD. CDR3 in amino acids: CAISDLRGTEAFF. In nucleotides, the CDR3 is TGTGCCATCAGCGACCTCAGGGGAACTGAAGCTTTCTTT.

This clonotype was seen only a few times. The chain links TRBV7-2 to TRBJ1-2; tentatively, D is TRBD1 (6 bases). Germline-derived CDR1 and CDR2 are SGHTA and FQGNSA. Between the trimmed V and J ends, which lost 6 bases and 6 bases, there was a span of 14 bases. The CDR3 has 13 residues. CDR3 DNA: TGTGCCAGCAGTCGCTCGGGGGCCGATGGCTACACCTTC. Its protein is CASSRSGADGYTF.

This clonotype was seen once. This sequence joins TRBV4-1 and TRBJ1-5; 7 bases align to TRBD1. The CDR3 is 19 residues long. The V gene's germline CDR1 is MGHRA and CDR2 YSYEKL. The V segment lost 4 bases and the J segment 5 bases; nucleotides outside the gene matches: 20. The CDR3 here is CASSLSRGQRARLDQPQHF. Written as DNA, the CDR3 is TGCGCCAGCAGCCTATCTCGGGGACAGCGGGCCCGTTTGGATCAGCCCCAGCATTTT.

This clonotype was found a few times. The rearrangement uses TRBV6-5 and TRBJ2-5; D perhaps matches TRBD2 (7 bases). V lost 6 bases, J lost 6 bases, and 20 bases lay in between. Germline V gene lookup returns CDR1 MNHEY and CDR2 SVGAGI. CDR3 length: 15 residues. CDR3 in DNA: TGTGCCAGCAGCCCCCCACGCGGGGGCGTGAAGACCCAGTACTTC. This translates into CASSPPRGGVKTQYF.